Sequencing of this TCR beta chain was carried out in a study of T cells after yellow fever vaccination. Study context: Fractions of low cell number were prepared using SMART-Seq v4 Ultra Low Input. Study conclusions and caveats: The booster saw the reappearance of most primary-vaccination clones (roughly 96% CD4, 80% to 90% CD8). Weaker in magnitude, the secondary response showed a faster peak on day 5 versus 15.

The CDR3 runs to 13 residues. Germline values: CDR1 LNHDA, CDR2 SQIVND (reference sequence). V gave up 3 bases and J gave up 5 bases, with 8 bases separating them. Conversion of TCR transcripts into cDNA relied on 5'RACE template switching, which added a universal primer site and UMIs. A single record per CDR3 protein comes from TCRdb applying MiXCR to the 5' RACE reads. Here the sample spans 500,000 to 650,000 distinct CDR3 sequences, about 17% being singletons. About this clonotype: Antigen specificity is unknown.

The sequence was obtained from a man younger than 30 who received the YFV17D yellow fever vaccine. V gene TRBV19 combines with J gene TRBJ1-5, with a weak D call TRBD1 (5 bases). The sample here was PBMCs, taken around 5 days after the first yellow fever vaccination. The CDR3 is CASSIAGHQPQHF. CDR3 nucleotides: TGTGCCAGTAGTATCGCAGGGCATCAGCCCCAGCATTTT.